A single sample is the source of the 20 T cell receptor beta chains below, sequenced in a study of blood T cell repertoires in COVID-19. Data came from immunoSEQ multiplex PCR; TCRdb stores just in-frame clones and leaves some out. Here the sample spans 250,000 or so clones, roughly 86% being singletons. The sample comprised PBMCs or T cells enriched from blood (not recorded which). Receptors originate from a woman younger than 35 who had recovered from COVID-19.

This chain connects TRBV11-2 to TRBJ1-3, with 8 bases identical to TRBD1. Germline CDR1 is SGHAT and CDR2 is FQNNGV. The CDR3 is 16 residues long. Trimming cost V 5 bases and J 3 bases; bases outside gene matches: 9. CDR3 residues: CASSSRTGSNGNTIYF. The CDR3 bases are TGTGCCAGCAGCAGTCGGACAGGGTCTAATGGAAACACCATATATTTT.

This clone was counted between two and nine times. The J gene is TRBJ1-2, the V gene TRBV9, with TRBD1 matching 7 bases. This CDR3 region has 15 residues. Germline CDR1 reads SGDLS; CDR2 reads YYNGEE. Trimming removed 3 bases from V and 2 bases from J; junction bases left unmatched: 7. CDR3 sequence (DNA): TGTGCCAGCAGCGAGAGACAGGGAACCAACTATGGCTACACCTTC. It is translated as CASSERQGTNYGYTF.

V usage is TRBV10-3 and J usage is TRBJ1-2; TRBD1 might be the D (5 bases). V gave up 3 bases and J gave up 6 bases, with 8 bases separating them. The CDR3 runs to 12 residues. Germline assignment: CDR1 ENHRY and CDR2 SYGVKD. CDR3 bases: TGTGCCATCAGTGATTGGGGGGATGGCTACACCTTC. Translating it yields CAISDWGDGYTF.

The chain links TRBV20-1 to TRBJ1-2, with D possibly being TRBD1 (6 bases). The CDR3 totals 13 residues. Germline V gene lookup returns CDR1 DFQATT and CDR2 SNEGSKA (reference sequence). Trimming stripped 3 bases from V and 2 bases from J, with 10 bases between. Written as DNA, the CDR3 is TGCAGTGCTAGTGCCGGGACAAACTATGGCTACACCTTC. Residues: CSASAGTNYGYTF.

The CDR3 nucleotides read TGTGCCACCACCCTCGGGACAGGGGACTATGGCTACACCTTC. It encodes CATTLGTGDYGYTF. The chain carries TRBV28 and TRBJ1-2, with 10 bases identical to TRBD1. CDR3 length: 14 amino acids. The V gene end was trimmed by 10 bases and the J gene end by 3 bases; junction bases not matched to a gene: 8. Germline loops: CDR1 MDHEN, CDR2 SYDVKM.

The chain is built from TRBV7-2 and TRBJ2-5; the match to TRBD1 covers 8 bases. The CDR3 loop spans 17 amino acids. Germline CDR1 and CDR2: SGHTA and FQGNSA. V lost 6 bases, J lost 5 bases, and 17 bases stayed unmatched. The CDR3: CASSPALGQGLGETQYF. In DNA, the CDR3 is TGTGCCAGCAGTCCCGCCCTTGGACAGGGATTGGGGGAGACCCAGTACTTC.

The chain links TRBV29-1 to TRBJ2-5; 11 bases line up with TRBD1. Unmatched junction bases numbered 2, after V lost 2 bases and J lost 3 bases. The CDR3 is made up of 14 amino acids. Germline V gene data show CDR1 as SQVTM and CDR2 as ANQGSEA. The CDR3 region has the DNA TGCAGCGTTGAAAAGGGACAGGGGGAAGAGACCCAGTACTTC. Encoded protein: CSVEKGQGEETQYF.

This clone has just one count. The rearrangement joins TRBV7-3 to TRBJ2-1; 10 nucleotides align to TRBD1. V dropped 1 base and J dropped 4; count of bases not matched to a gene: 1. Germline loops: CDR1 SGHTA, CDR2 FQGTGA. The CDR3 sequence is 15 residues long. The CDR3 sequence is CASSLRQGAYNEQFF. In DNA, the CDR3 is TGTGCCAGCAGCTTAAGACAGGGGGCGTACAATGAGCAGTTCTTC. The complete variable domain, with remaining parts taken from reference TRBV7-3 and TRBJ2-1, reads GAGVSQTPSNKVTEKGKYVELRCDPISGHTALYWYRQSLGQGPEFLIYFQGTGAADDSGLPNDRFFAVRPEGSVSTLKIQRTERGDSAVYLCASSLRQGAYNEQFFGPGTRLTVL.

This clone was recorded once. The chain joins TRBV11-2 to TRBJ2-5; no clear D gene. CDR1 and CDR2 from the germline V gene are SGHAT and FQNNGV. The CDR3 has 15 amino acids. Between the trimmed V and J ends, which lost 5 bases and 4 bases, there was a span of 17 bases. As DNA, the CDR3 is TGTGCCAGCAGCAAACCCTTAGATCTTGGAGAGACCCAGTACTTC. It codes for CASSKPLDLGETQYF.

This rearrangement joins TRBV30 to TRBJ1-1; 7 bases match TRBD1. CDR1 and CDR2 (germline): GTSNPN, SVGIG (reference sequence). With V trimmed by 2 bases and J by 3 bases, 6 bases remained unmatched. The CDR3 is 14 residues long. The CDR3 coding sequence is TGTGCCTGGAGTACAGGGGTCGGGTACACTGAAGCTTTCTTT. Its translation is CAWSTGVGYTEAFF.

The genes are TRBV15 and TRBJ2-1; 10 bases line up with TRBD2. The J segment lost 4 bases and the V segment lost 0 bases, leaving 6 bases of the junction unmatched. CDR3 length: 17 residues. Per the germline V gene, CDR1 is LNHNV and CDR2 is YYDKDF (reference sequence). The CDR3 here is CATSRDLLAGAYNEQFF. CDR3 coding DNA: TGTGCCACCAGCAGAGATCTTCTAGCGGGGGCGTACAATGAGCAGTTCTTC.

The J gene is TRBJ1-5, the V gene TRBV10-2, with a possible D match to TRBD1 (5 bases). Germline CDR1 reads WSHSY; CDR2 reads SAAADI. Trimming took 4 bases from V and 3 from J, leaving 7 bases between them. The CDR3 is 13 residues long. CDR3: CASSGGVNQPQHF. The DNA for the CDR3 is TGCGCCAGCAGTGGGGGCGTCAATCAGCCCCAGCATTTT.

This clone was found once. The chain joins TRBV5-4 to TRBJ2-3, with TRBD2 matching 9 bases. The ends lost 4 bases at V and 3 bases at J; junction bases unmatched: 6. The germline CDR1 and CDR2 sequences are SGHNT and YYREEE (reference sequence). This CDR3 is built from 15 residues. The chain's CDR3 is CASSQTSGYTDTQYF. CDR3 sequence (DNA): TGTGCCAGCAGCCAGACTAGCGGATATACAGATACGCAGTATTTT.

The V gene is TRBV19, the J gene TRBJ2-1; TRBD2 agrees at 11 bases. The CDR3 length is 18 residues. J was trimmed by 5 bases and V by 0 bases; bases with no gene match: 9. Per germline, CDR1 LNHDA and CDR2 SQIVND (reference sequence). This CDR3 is CASSIDLAGGYLDNEQFF. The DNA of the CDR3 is TGTGCCAGTAGTATAGATCTAGCGGGAGGCTACCTAGACAATGAGCAGTTCTTC.

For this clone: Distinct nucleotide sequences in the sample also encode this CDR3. In nucleotides, the CDR3 is TGTGCCAGCAGCTTAGAAACTAGCGGAGCCTACGAGCAGTACTTC. Protein: CASSLETSGAYEQYF. The chain joins TRBV7-2 to TRBJ2-7; 8 bases are a match to TRBD2. CDR3 size: 15 residues. The V segment lost 1 base and the J segment 2 bases; nucleotides outside the gene matches: 4. CDR1 and CDR2 (germline): SGHTA, FQGNSA.

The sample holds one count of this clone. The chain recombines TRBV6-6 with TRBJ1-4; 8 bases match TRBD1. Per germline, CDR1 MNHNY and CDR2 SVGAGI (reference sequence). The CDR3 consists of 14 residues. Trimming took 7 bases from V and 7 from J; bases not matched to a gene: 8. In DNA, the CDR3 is TGTGCCAGCACACCAGGGGGCTTCGTTGAAAAACTGTTTTTT. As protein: CASTPGGFVEKLFF.

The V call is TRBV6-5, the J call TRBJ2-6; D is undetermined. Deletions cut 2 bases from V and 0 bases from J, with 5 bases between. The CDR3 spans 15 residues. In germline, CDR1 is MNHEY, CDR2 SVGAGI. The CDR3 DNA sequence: TGTGCCAGCAGTTACCGTAGCTCTGGGGCCAACGTCCTGACTTTC. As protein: CASSYRSSGANVLTF.

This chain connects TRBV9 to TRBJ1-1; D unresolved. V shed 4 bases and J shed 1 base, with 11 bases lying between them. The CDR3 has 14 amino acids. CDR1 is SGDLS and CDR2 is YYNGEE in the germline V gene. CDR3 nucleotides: TGTGCCAGCAGCCCAAGTACAAGGAACACTGAAGCTTTCTTT. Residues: CASSPSTRNTEAFF.

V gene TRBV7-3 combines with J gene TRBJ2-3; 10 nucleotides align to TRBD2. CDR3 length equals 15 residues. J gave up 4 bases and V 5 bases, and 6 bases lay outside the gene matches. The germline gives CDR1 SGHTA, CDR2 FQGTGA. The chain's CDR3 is CASSESGRAADTQYF. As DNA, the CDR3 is TGTGCCAGCAGCGAAAGCGGGAGGGCCGCAGATACGCAGTATTTT.

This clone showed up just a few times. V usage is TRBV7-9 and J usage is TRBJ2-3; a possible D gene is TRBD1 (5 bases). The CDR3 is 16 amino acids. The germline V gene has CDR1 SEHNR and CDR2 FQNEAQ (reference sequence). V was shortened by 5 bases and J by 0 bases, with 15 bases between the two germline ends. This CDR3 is CASSAKGFPSTDTQYF. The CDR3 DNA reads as TGTGCCAGCAGCGCTAAGGGGTTCCCTAGCACAGATACGCAGTATTTT.